Shown below are 32 T cell receptor beta chains from a single sample sequenced in a study of beta chain features in type 1 diabetes. Reverse transcribing all isolated RNA meant expressed TCRB transcripts were sequenced. Sequencing used immunoSEQ multiplex PCR; TCRdb keeps in-frame clones, though not all of them. The sample lists a few hundred thousand clones, around a quarter occurring once. Sequencing was performed on central memory CD4+ T cells from blood. Receptors originate from a man aged 25-45 years in good health.

This clone was recorded once. V and J are TRBV19 and TRBJ2-5; D gene ambiguous. The CDR3 length is 15 residues. In germline, CDR1 is LNHDA, CDR2 SQIVND (reference sequence). The V gene lost 5 bases and the J gene lost 7 bases, with 20 bases spanning the gap. This CDR3 reads CASSRYDVGSTTQYF. DNA for the CDR3: TGTGCCAGTAGTCGATACGACGTAGGAAGTACGACCCAGTACTTC.

This chain links TRBV29-1 with TRBJ2-2; 10 nucleotides line up with TRBD1. The V gene end was trimmed by 6 bases and the J gene end by 5 bases; junction bases not matched to a gene: 9. The germline V gene has CDR1 SQVTM and CDR2 ANQGSEA. CDR3 length equals 15 residues. For the CDR3, the DNA is TGCAGCGTGGGGGCCGGGACAGGGGTTACCGGGGAGCTGTTTTTT. The encoded protein is CSVGAGTGVTGELFF.

This sequence joins TRBV2 and TRBJ1-1; possible D gene TRBD1, 6 bases. V lost 4 bases, J lost 11 bases, and 20 bases lay in between. The length of the CDR3 is 14 residues. CDR1 is SNHLY and CDR2 is FYNNEI in the germline V gene. CDR3: CASSALDRSNNAFF. DNA for the CDR3: TGTGCCAGCAGTGCGCTCGACAGGTCCAACAACGCTTTCTTT.

This chain's CDR3 is CASSPLGSRSPLHF. CDR3 DNA sequence: TGTGCCAGCAGCCCCCTGGGCAGTCGGTCACCCCTCCACTTT. The genes are TRBV7-2 and TRBJ1-6, with D unresolved. This CDR3 is 14 amino acids long. Trimming stripped 5 bases from V and 10 bases from J, with 15 bases between. Germline CDR1 is SGHTA and CDR2 is FQGNSA.

The genes are TRBV7-9 and TRBJ1-1, with D maybe TRBD1 (5 bases). CDR1 SEHNR and CDR2 FQNEAQ come from the germline V gene (reference sequence). The CDR3 extends over 12 amino acids. V shed 7 bases and J shed 7 bases, with 13 bases lying between them. The CDR3 here is CASTRQNLEAFF. The CDR3 region has the DNA TGTGCCAGCACACGACAGAACCTTGAAGCTTTCTTT. Using reference TRBV7-9 and TRBJ1-1 for the parts outside the CDR3, the full variable domain is DTGVSQNPRHKITKRGQNVTFRCDPISEHNRLYWYRQTLGQGPEFLTYFQNEAQLEKSRLLSDRFSAERPKGSFSTLEIQRTEQGDSAMYLCASTRQNLEAFFGQGTRLTVV.

The chain couples TRBV29-1 to TRBJ1-1; D is uncertain. There are 11 residues in the CDR3. Germline V CDR1 and CDR2: SQVTM, ANQGSEA. Trimming removed 1 base from V and 6 bases from J, with 6 bases in between. The CDR3 protein is CSVEGKSEAFF. Written as DNA, the CDR3 is TGCAGCGTTGAAGGGAAATCTGAAGCTTTCTTT.

This clone was picked up a small number of times. This chain connects TRBV7-2 to TRBJ2-7; 8 nucleotides agree with TRBD1. V gave up 5 bases and J gave up 5 bases; unmatched junction bases: 8. This CDR3 spans 14 amino acids. Germline CDR1 is SGHTA and CDR2 is FQGNSA. The CDR3 nucleotides are TGTGCCAGCAGCCGCCGACAGGGGAGCGACGAGCAGTACTTC. Encoded protein: CASSRRQGSDEQYF.

In this sample, this clone turned up a few times. V gene TRBV2 combines with J gene TRBJ1-6; a weak D match, TRBD1 (5 bases). Germline V gene sequence: CDR1 SNHLY, CDR2 FYNNEI. The CDR3 spans 14 residues. The germline V and J ends were trimmed by 1 base and 6 bases, with 7 bases remaining between them. CDR3 region: CASSEGQGNSPLHF. As DNA, the CDR3 is TGTGCCAGCAGTGAAGGTCAGGGTAATTCACCCCTCCACTTT. The whole variable domain, filled in from reference TRBV2 and TRBJ1-6, reads EPEVTQTPSHQVTQMGQEVILRCVPISNHLYFYWYRQILGQKVEFLVSFYNNEISEKSEIFDDQFSVERPDGSNFTLKIRSTKLEDSAMYFCASSEGQGNSPLHFGNGTRLTVT.

This chain links TRBV4-3 with TRBJ2-3; D tentatively fits TRBD1 or TRBD2 (6 bases each). This CDR3 spans 15 amino acids. V shed 3 bases and J shed 1 base, with 11 bases lying between them. CDR1 LGHNA and CDR2 YSLEER come from the germline V gene. The CDR3 nucleotides are TGCGCCAGCAGCCAGCAGGGGACTGGCACAGATACGCAGTATTTT. Its translation: CASSQQGTGTDTQYF.

This clone was counted only a few times. The J gene is TRBJ2-1, the V gene TRBV23-1; TRBD2 matches at 8 bases. TRBV23-1 is known as an ORF, though its function is uncertain. Trimming removed 0 bases from V and 7 bases from J; junction bases left unmatched: 2. This CDR3 has 14 amino acids. The CDR3 protein is CASSQSLAGNEQFF. DNA for the CDR3: TGCGCCAGCAGTCAATCCTTAGCGGGAAATGAGCAGTTCTTC.

The J gene is TRBJ2-1, the V gene TRBV7-2, with 9 nucleotides matching TRBD1. The trim removed 5 bases at V and 9 bases at J, leaving 8 bases unmatched. The CDR3 runs 14 residues. Germline CDR1 and CDR2: SGHTA and FQGNSA. The CDR3 here is CASSVTGGVPEQFF. CDR3 sequence (DNA): TGTGCCAGCAGCGTGACAGGGGGAGTTCCTGAGCAGTTCTTC.

This clone was observed many times. The chain recombines TRBV18 with TRBJ2-7; 8 bases map to TRBD2. Per the germline V gene, CDR1 is KGHSH and CDR2 is LQKENI. The CDR3 sequence is 15 residues long. V shed 2 bases and J 2 bases; nucleotides not matched to a gene: 5. This chain's CDR3 is CASSPGPGGPYEQYF. CDR3 sequence (DNA): TGTGCCAGCTCACCAGGGCCGGGGGGGCCCTACGAGCAGTACTTC.

The chain carries TRBV2 and TRBJ2-3; D not resolved. CDR1 and CDR2 (germline): SNHLY, FYNNEI. The CDR3 spans 12 residues. V dropped 5 bases and J dropped 3 bases, with 6 bases sitting between them. CDR3 region: CASSWGTDTQYF. CDR3 nucleotide sequence: TGTGCCAGCAGTTGGGGAACAGATACGCAGTATTTT.

This chain uses TRBV28 with TRBJ1-5; TRBD1 aligns across 8 bases. CDR1 is MDHEN, CDR2 SYDVKM, per germline. V gave up 6 bases and J gave up 7 bases; unmatched junction bases: 8. CDR3 size: 14 residues. CDR3 sequence (DNA): TGTGCCAGCAGAGTGGACAGGGCCGGACAGCCCCAGCATTTT. Amino acids: CASRVDRAGQPQHF.

The CDR3 nucleotides are TGCGCCAGCAGCCAAGTAGCCTCCACAGATACGCAGTATTTT. Its protein product is CASSQVASTDTQYF. This chain uses TRBV4-1 with TRBJ2-3, with no clear D. The germline V gene has CDR1 MGHRA and CDR2 YSYEKL. The CDR3 runs 14 residues. V was clipped by 1 base and J by 2 bases, with 7 bases between them.

Many counts were recorded for this clone. This chain uses TRBV10-2 with TRBJ1-2; D remains ambiguous. Trimming left V 0 bases short and J 8 bases short, with 10 bases between. The CDR3 sequence is 13 residues long. The germline V gene has CDR1 WSHSY and CDR2 SAAADI. The CDR3 here is CASSESRVRGYTF. CDR3 nucleotides: TGCGCCAGCAGTGAGTCGCGGGTGAGGGGCTACACCTTC.

This clone came up a few times. The V gene is TRBV25-1, the J gene TRBJ1-1; 7 nucleotides align to TRBD1. Germline CDR1 reads MGHDK; CDR2 reads SYGVNS. This CDR3 is 15 amino acids long. V lost 5 bases to trimming and J lost 0 bases; unmatched junction nucleotides: 6. The CDR3 spells CASSTPGTVNTEAFF. In DNA, the CDR3 is TGTGCCAGCAGTACCCCCGGGACAGTGAACACTGAAGCTTTCTTT.

This clone was observed many times. This CDR3 is also generated by other DNA sequences in the sample. The V call is TRBV7-2, the J call TRBJ2-7, with D maybe TRBD2 (5 bases). V was clipped by 5 bases and J by 1 base, with 12 bases between them. The CDR3 length is 14 residues. Germline CDR1 SGHTA, CDR2 FQGNSA. CDR3 in DNA: TGTGCCAGCAGCGGACTGGGTGGGTCCTACGAGCAGTACTTC. Encoded protein: CASSGLGGSYEQYF.

Of note for this clone: The same CDR3 arises from other DNA sequences in this sample as well. This rearrangement joins TRBV7-2 to TRBJ2-2; D might be TRBD1 or TRBD2, each matching 5 bases. V gave up 6 bases and J gave up 7 bases, with 12 bases separating them. The CDR3 is 13 amino acids. Germline values: CDR1 SGHTA, CDR2 FQGNSA. The DNA of the CDR3 is TGTGCCAGCAGTTCACGGGACGGCGGGGAGCTGTTTTTT. This sequence encodes CASSSRDGGELFF.

This chain links TRBV6-1 with TRBJ1-1, with D possibly matching TRBD1 (6 bases). CDR3 length equals 14 residues. Looked up from germline, CDR1 is MNHNS and CDR2 is SASEGT. Trimming took 4 bases from V and 2 from J, leaving 11 bases between them. The CDR3 is CASSALTGNTEAFF. DNA of the CDR3: TGTGCCAGCAGTGCCCTGACAGGTAACACTGAAGCTTTCTTT.

The J gene is TRBJ1-1, the V gene TRBV5-6, with 10 positions matching TRBD1. CDR3 size: 16 residues. Germline CDR1 is SGHDT and CDR2 is YYEEEE. The V segment lost 5 bases and the J segment 1 base; nucleotides outside the gene matches: 8. The CDR3: CASRTGTGAENTEAFF. The CDR3 bases are TGTGCCAGCAGGACCGGGACAGGGGCCGAGAACACTGAAGCTTTCTTT.

The chain carries TRBV4-3 and TRBJ2-1, with D perhaps TRBD2 (5 bases). CDR1 and CDR2 from the germline V gene are LGHNA and YSLEER. This CDR3 has 16 amino acids. The ends were cut back, 1 base at V and 7 bases at J, with 17 bases in the middle. CDR3 sequence: CASSQVRGTHENEQFF. The CDR3 nucleotides are TGCGCCAGCAGCCAAGTCCGGGGAACTCATGAGAATGAGCAGTTCTTC.

This chain uses TRBV28 with TRBJ2-7; D is possibly TRBD1 (6 bases). V lost 4 bases and J lost 5, with 15 bases in between. The CDR3 is 14 residues long. Germline CDR1 and CDR2: MDHEN and SYDVKM. The CDR3 nucleotides read TGTGCCAGCAGTTCCCCTCAGGGGAGCCACGAGCAGTACTTC. Translated: CASSSPQGSHEQYF.

The rearrangement links TRBV7-6 to TRBJ1-3; the D is unclear. Germline CDR1 SGHVS, CDR2 FNYEAQ. The length of the CDR3 is 16 residues. V was trimmed by 4 bases and J by 0 bases, leaving 13 bases between them. CDR3 protein: CASSSGLPTSGNTIYF. CDR3 coding DNA: TGTGCCAGCAGCTCAGGACTGCCGACCTCTGGAAACACCATATATTTT.

The chain joins TRBV29-1 to TRBJ2-5; D is ambiguous. The germline V gene encodes CDR1 SQVTM and CDR2 ANQGSEA. V was trimmed by 5 bases and J by 2 bases, leaving 15 bases between them. This CDR3 region has 14 residues. The CDR3 sequence: CSVNMGSTQETQYF. Written as DNA, the CDR3 is TGCAGCGTTAATATGGGATCCACGCAAGAGACCCAGTACTTC.

This clone was seen repeatedly, ten times or more. The chain carries TRBV6-5 and TRBJ2-3; D is ambiguous. CDR3 length: 13 residues. V dropped 8 bases and J dropped 0 bases, with 9 bases sitting between them. The germline CDR1 and CDR2 sequences are MNHEY and SVGAGI. CDR3 amino acids: CASLSTSTDTQYF. The CDR3 bases are TGTGCCAGCCTATCGACAAGCACAGATACGCAGTATTTT.

The genes are TRBV4-1 and TRBJ1-5; D is perhaps TRBD1 (6 bases). V was trimmed by 0 bases and J by 2 bases, leaving 11 bases between them. The germline CDR1 and CDR2 sequences are MGHRA and YSYEKL. The length of the CDR3 is 16 residues. DNA for the CDR3: TGCGCCAGCAGCCAAGAGGGCAGGGGAGGCAATCAGCCCCAGCATTTT. This translates into CASSQEGRGGNQPQHF.

The chain carries TRBV19 and TRBJ2-5; D is ambiguous. There are 13 residues in the CDR3. V lost 6 bases, J lost 3 bases, and 11 bases lay in between. Germline lookup yields CDR1 LNHDA and CDR2 SQIVND (reference sequence). The CDR3 reads CASSGGREETQYF. For the CDR3, the DNA is TGTGCCAGTAGCGGCGGCCGGGAAGAGACCCAGTACTTC.

The V and J genes are TRBV6-6 and TRBJ1-1; the D is unclear. This CDR3 is built from 13 residues. With 6 bases removed from V and 4 bases from J, the gap between germline ends came to 12 bases. Germline values: CDR1 MNHNY, CDR2 SVGAGI (reference sequence). Here the CDR3 DNA reads TGTGCCAGCAGGCCCTCCACGGGCACTGAAGCTTTCTTT. It yields the protein CASRPSTGTEAFF.

V is TRBV28 and J is TRBJ2-7; D ambiguous. This CDR3 contains 13 residues. CDR1 and CDR2 from the germline V gene are MDHEN and SYDVKM. Trimming cost V 7 bases and J 5 bases, with 15 bases left between them. For the CDR3, the DNA is TGTGCCAGCATAGCCTGGTCTAGGAACGAGCAGTACTTC. Protein: CASIAWSRNEQYF. Together with reference TRBV28 and TRBJ2-7, the CDR3 gives the full variable domain: DVKVTQSSRYLVKRTGEKVFLECVQDMDHENMFWYRQDPGLGLRLIYFSYDVKMKEKGDIPEGYSVSREKKERFSLILESASTNQTSMYLCASIAWSRNEQYFGPGTRLTVT.

This clone turned up a few times. The chain employs TRBV29-1 and TRBJ2-1; possible D gene TRBD2, 5 bases. The V gene lost 6 bases and the J gene lost 6 bases, with 12 bases spanning the gap. The CDR3 loop spans 12 amino acids. CDR1 and CDR2 (germline): SQVTM, ANQGSEA. CDR3: CSVKEASNEQFF. CDR3 nucleotide sequence: TGCAGCGTCAAGGAGGCGTCCAATGAGCAGTTCTTC.

This clone was seen only a few times. The chain recombines TRBV11-2 with TRBJ2-1; a weak D match, TRBD2 (5 bases). V lost 2 bases to trimming and J lost 2 bases, with 10 bases between them. CDR1 is SGHAT, CDR2 FQNNGV, per germline. This CDR3 contains 15 residues. CDR3 sequence reads: CASSLNPGTYNEQFF. The DNA of the CDR3 is TGTGCCAGCAGCTTAAATCCGGGAACCTACAATGAGCAGTTCTTC.